This passage covers 17 T cell receptor beta chains from one sample sequenced in a study of post-analysis software for immune sequencing data. Study outcomes and limitations: When patients were compared with controls, a handful of TRBV segments were more frequent, TRBV5-6, TRBV5-1 and TRBV20-1 among them.

Unique molecular identifiers were carried by the TCR beta cDNA libraries. TCRdb called the PCR reads again in MiXCR, with one record for every CDR3 protein. The sample carries fewer than 700,000 distinct CDR3 sequences, about 40% recorded once. Their antigens are not known. Sequencing used blood. These receptors all stem from a girl aged 5-17 years with multiple sclerosis.

This clonotype was picked up a small number of times. The chain links TRBV25-1 to TRBJ2-1, with 9 bases lining up with TRBD2. Germline CDR1 and CDR2: MGHDK and SYGVNS. The CDR3 totals 16 residues. The V and J ends lost 3 bases and 8 bases, in that order; junction bases with no gene match: 11. The CDR3 protein is CASSEYRAGGFDEQFF. The CDR3 region has the DNA TGTGCCAGCAGTGAGTATCGAGCGGGAGGTTTCGATGAGCAGTTCTTC.

The chain joins TRBV12-3 or TRBV12-4 to TRBJ1-6, with TRBD1 identical over 7 bases. V trimming: 4 bases; J trimming: 6 bases; junction bases outside the gene matches: 3. This CDR3 comprises 14 residues. The CDR3 DNA is TGTGCCAGCAGTTGGGGACAGCGTAATTCACCCCTCCACTTT. This encodes CASSWGQRNSPLHF.

This clonotype came up a few times. In DNA, the CDR3 is TGTGCCAGCAGCTTTTATCAACGGAATCAGCCCCAGCATTTT. This sequence encodes CASSFYQRNQPQHF. The rearrangement links TRBV5-6 to TRBJ1-5; D is unresolved. Looked up from germline, CDR1 is SGHDT and CDR2 is YYEEEE. The CDR3 contains 14 residues. The V end was cut by 2 bases, the J end by 4 bases, with 10 bases between.

This chain uses TRBV10-2 with TRBJ1-1; 9 positions match TRBD1. Germline V lookup: CDR1 WSHSY, CDR2 SAAADI. Trimming removed 11 bases from V and 5 bases from J; junction bases left unmatched: 9. This CDR3 spans 13 amino acids. CDR3 region: CAAHWTGATEAFF. The CDR3 DNA follows: TGCGCCGCCCACTGGACAGGGGCTACTGAAGCTTTCTTT.

This sequence joins TRBV9 and TRBJ2-1, with D tentatively TRBD2 (7 bases). V was clipped by 0 bases and J by 1 base, with 20 bases between them. Germline assignment: CDR1 SGDLS and CDR2 YYNGEE. The CDR3 is 19 amino acids. As DNA, the CDR3 is TGTGCCAGCAGCGTAGCCCCTGGGGGGGGCGTAGGGTCCTACAATGAGCAGTTCTTC. Translating it yields CASSVAPGGGVGSYNEQFF.

The genes are TRBV12-3 or TRBV12-4 and TRBJ2-7, with 14 bases matching TRBD2. After removal of 1 base from V and 1 base from J, the junction contained 6 bases not matched to a gene. CDR3 size: 18 residues. The CDR3 loop reads CASSLGTSGGSRSYEQYF. Here the CDR3 DNA reads TGTGCCAGCAGTTTAGGGACTAGCGGGGGGTCCAGGTCCTACGAGCAGTACTTC.

The genes are TRBV4-1 and TRBJ2-3; TRBD1 matches at 7 bases. V dropped 0 bases and J dropped 4; count of bases not matched to a gene: 4. The CDR3 spans 15 residues. CDR1 and CDR2 (germline): MGHRA, YSYEKL. The CDR3, as DNA: TGCGCCAGCAGCCAAGAAGGGACAGCCTCAGATACGCAGTATTTT. Its protein product is CASSQEGTASDTQYF.

The V and J genes are TRBV12-3 or TRBV12-4 and TRBJ1-6, with unresolved D. The CDR3 consists of 16 residues. Deletions cut 8 bases from V and 0 bases from J, with 14 bases between. For the CDR3, the DNA is TGTGCCAGCCTAGTGGCAGAAAGCTCCTATAATTCACCCCTCCACTTT. It translates to CASLVAESSYNSPLHF.

This clonotype was detected only once. The J gene is TRBJ1-2, the V gene TRBV29-1; no definite D call. The germline CDR1 and CDR2 sequences are SQVTM and ANQGSEA. This CDR3 is 9 amino acids long. Trimming cost V 6 bases and J 10 bases, with 9 bases left between them. CDR3 nucleotide sequence: TGCAGCGTCTTCTGGGCCTACACCTTC. Its protein is CSVFWAYTF.

A few counts support this clonotype. It may be a read error: a sequence one base away is much more abundant. The V gene is TRBV10-3, the J gene TRBJ2-5; possible D gene TRBD2, 6 bases. V was clipped by 2 bases and J by 11 bases, with 12 bases between them. The CDR3 totals 12 residues. Looked up from germline, CDR1 is ENHRY and CDR2 is SYGVKD. CDR3 amino acids: CAISEQGLGQYF. The CDR3 region has the DNA TGTGCCATCAGTGAGCAGGGACTCGGGCAGTACTTC.

This clonotype was seen a handful of times. This sequence joins TRBV29-1 and TRBJ2-5, with D uncertain. The end of the DNA fits TRBJ2-7 better, so the J call may be wrong. The germline CDR1 and CDR2 sequences are SQVTM and ANQGSEA. The CDR3 contains 12 residues. This CDR3 reads CSVDLGTNEQYF. CDR3 DNA sequence: TGCAGCGTTGATTTGGGAACTAACGAGCAGTACTTC.

This clonotype was observed a few times. The rearrangement links TRBV6-1 to TRBJ2-7; tentative D call: TRBD1 (6 bases). The V end was cut by 4 bases, the J end by 2 bases, with 12 bases between. Germline V gene lookup returns CDR1 MNHNS and CDR2 SASEGT. The CDR3 extends over 14 amino acids. The chain's CDR3 is CASSVGQQTYEQYF. In DNA, the CDR3 is TGTGCCAGCAGTGTCGGACAGCAAACCTACGAGCAGTACTTC.

This clonotype was found a few times. This chain uses TRBV11-3 with TRBJ2-7; TRBD1 aligns across 9 bases. Germline loops: CDR1 SGHNT, CDR2 YENEEA. Germline trimming cut 1 base from V and 4 bases from J; bases unmatched to any gene: 2. The CDR3 consists of 14 residues. The CDR3 DNA is TGTGCCAGCAGCTTAGTACAGGGGGCTTACGAGCAGTACTTC. Translation: CASSLVQGAYEQYF.

This clonotype appeared a few times. The rearrangement links TRBV20-1 to TRBJ2-1; no definite D call. Deletions cut 3 bases from V and 6 bases from J, with 9 bases between. The CDR3 sequence is 12 residues long. The germline CDR1 and CDR2 sequences are DFQATT and SNEGSKA (reference sequence). The CDR3 nucleotides are TGCAGTGCTAGTCTTGGTTCCAATGAGCAGTTCTTC. As protein: CSASLGSNEQFF.

V is TRBV15 and J is TRBJ2-1; 8 bases are a match to TRBD1. V shed 5 bases and J 13 bases; nucleotides not matched to a gene: 16. The germline CDR1 and CDR2 sequences are LNHNV and YYDKDF (reference sequence). The CDR3 contains 15 residues. CDR3 amino acids: CATSPARDRQETQFF. CDR3 nucleotide sequence: TGTGCCACCAGCCCAGCGCGGGACAGGCAAGAGACCCAGTTCTTC.

The DNA for the CDR3 is TGTGCCATCAGTGGGACTAGCGGGAGCGAGACCCAGTACTTC. Its translation is CAISGTSGSETQYF. V is TRBV10-3 and J is TRBJ2-5, with 13 bases that match TRBD2. The CDR3 consists of 14 residues. J was trimmed by 5 bases and V by 4 bases; bases with no gene match: 1. Germline loops: CDR1 ENHRY, CDR2 SYGVKD.

This clonotype was recorded many times. The V and J genes are TRBV13 and TRBJ2-7, with D maybe TRBD1 (5 bases). The germline gives CDR1 PRHDT, CDR2 FYEKMQ (reference sequence). The length of the CDR3 is 12 residues. Trimming removed 5 bases from V and 4 bases from J, with 9 bases in between. The CDR3 region has the DNA TGTGCCAGCAGCCCCGACAGATACGAGCAGTACTTC. Residues: CASSPDRYEQYF. Full variable domain (rest looked up from reference TRBV13 and TRBJ2-7): AAGVIQSPRHLIKEKRETATLKCYPIPRHDTVYWYQQGPGQDPQFLISFYEKMQSDKGSIPDRFSAQQFSDYHSELNMSSLELGDSALYFCASSPDRYEQYFGPGTRLTVT.